Listed here are 15 T cell receptor beta chains from one sample, sequenced in a study of CD8 T cells in ankylosing spondylitis. TCRdb reprocessed the 5' RACE reads with MiXCR, giving one entry per CDR3 protein. This repertoire shows 200,000 to 250,000 distinct CDR3 sequences, approximately 16% found once; its top ten account for under 55%. The study, taken as a whole, reports: One TCR beta motif, made up of roughly eight highly homologous variants, appeared characteristic of ankylosing spondylitis blood.

Antigen specificity for these receptors is unknown. Source material: blood, either unsorted or a sorted T cell fraction (not recorded which). These receptors were taken from a male donor with ankylosing spondylitis.

The rearrangement links TRBV5-6 to TRBJ2-7; 9 nucleotides align to TRBD1. The CDR3 is 14 amino acids. Germline CDR1 is SGHDT and CDR2 is YYEEEE. The junction had 11 bases not matched to a gene; V was cut back by 8 bases and J by 5 bases. The CDR3 loop reads CASYPGTGSHEQYF. The CDR3 nucleotides read TGTGCCAGTTATCCCGGGACAGGGAGCCACGAGCAGTACTTC.

The rearrangement links TRBV20-1 to TRBJ2-7; D possibly corresponds to TRBD2 (5 bases). CDR1 and CDR2 (germline): DFQATT, SNEGSKA (reference sequence). Trimming left V 0 bases short and J 7 bases short, with 10 bases between. The CDR3 is 12 residues long. Written as DNA, the CDR3 is TGCAGTGCTAGAGATACGGGGTTGGAGCAGTACTTC. It translates to CSARDTGLEQYF.

This clonotype was counted a few times. V and J are TRBV7-9 and TRBJ2-7; 7 nucleotides match TRBD2. The CDR3 is 16 residues long. Germline CDR1 is SEHNR and CDR2 is FQNEAQ (reference sequence). The ends lost 4 bases at V and 0 bases at J; junction bases unmatched: 9. CDR3: CASSSPPSGSSYEQYF. In DNA, the CDR3 is TGTGCCAGCAGCTCCCCCCCTAGCGGTAGCTCCTACGAGCAGTACTTC.

The J gene is TRBJ2-1, the V gene TRBV11-1; TRBD2 matches 12 bases. This CDR3 comprises 14 residues. Germline CDR1 SGHAT, CDR2 FQDESV (reference sequence). Trimming at V came to 5 bases and at J to 6 bases, leaving 2 bases not matched to a gene. CDR3 nucleotides: TGTGCCAGCAGCGGGACTAGCGGGCTCAATGAGCAGTTCTTC. This gives the protein CASSGTSGLNEQFF.

This clonotype has just a few counts. The chain employs TRBV24-1 and TRBJ2-5, with D maybe TRBD2 (5 bases). Looked up from germline, CDR1 is KGHDR and CDR2 is SFDVKD. Trimming stripped 1 base from V and 4 bases from J, with 15 bases between. This CDR3 comprises 16 residues. CDR3 DNA sequence: TGTGCCACCAGTGATTTTGAGGCAGACACTAGAGAGACCCAGTACTTC. Protein: CATSDFEADTRETQYF.

This clonotype has at least ten counts. The chain links TRBV29-1 to TRBJ2-3; D may be TRBD1 (5 bases). CDR3 size: 11 residues. CDR1 and CDR2 (germline): SQVTM, ANQGSEA. Trimming took off 6 bases at V and 4 bases at J, with 8 bases between the two ends. CDR3 region: CSVSRADTQYF. For the CDR3, the DNA is TGCAGCGTAAGCAGGGCAGATACGCAGTATTTT.

This clonotype appeared a few times. The V call is TRBV12-3 or TRBV12-4, the J call TRBJ1-1; 7 positions agree with TRBD1. This CDR3 is 14 amino acids long. V shed 7 bases, J shed 4 bases, and the junction held 9 bases outside the gene matches. The CDR3, as DNA: TGTGCCAGCAATTACCGACAGGGTAGCACTGAAGCTTTCTTT. Translating gives CASNYRQGSTEAFF.

This clonotype has a handful of counts. V and J are TRBV7-9 and TRBJ1-2, with 8 bases aligning to TRBD1. The V gene end was trimmed by 5 bases and the J gene end by 6 bases; junction bases not matched to a gene: 11. The length of the CDR3 is 15 residues. The germline CDR1 and CDR2 sequences are SEHNR and FQNEAQ (reference sequence). The CDR3 DNA follows: TGTGCCAGCAGCATGATAGGACAGGGAGAAAATGGCTACACCTTC. Translating it yields CASSMIGQGENGYTF. The whole variable domain, filled in from reference TRBV7-9 and TRBJ1-2, reads DTGVSQNPRHKITKRGQNVTFRCDPISEHNRLYWYRQTLGQGPEFLTYFQNEAQLEKSRLLSDRFSAERPKGSFSTLEIQRTEQGDSAMYLCASSMIGQGENGYTFGSGTRLTVV.

The rearrangement uses TRBV3-1 and TRBJ2-5; the match to TRBD1 covers 7 bases. Unmatched junction bases numbered 6, after V lost 1 base and J lost 1 base. The CDR3 runs 16 residues. The germline V gene encodes CDR1 LGHDT and CDR2 YNNKEL (reference sequence). This CDR3 is CASSQVSGDSQETQYF. The CDR3 bases are TGTGCCAGCAGCCAAGTCTCTGGGGACAGCCAAGAGACCCAGTACTTC.

This clonotype was seen a few times. The chain employs TRBV27 and TRBJ2-2; no definite D call. Germline values: CDR1 MNHEY, CDR2 SMNVEV (reference sequence). The CDR3 spans 17 residues. V dropped 8 bases and J dropped 0 bases, with 19 bases sitting between them. CDR3 nucleotide sequence: TGTGCCAGCTGCGCGGACCCCCTCCTAGCGAACACCGGGGAGCTGTTTTTT. It encodes CASCADPLLANTGELFF.

This clonotype occurred a few times. This chain links TRBV28 with TRBJ1-2; D remains unclear. Germline V lookup: CDR1 MDHEN, CDR2 SYDVKM. This CDR3 is built from 13 residues. The ends were cut back, 3 bases at V and 3 bases at J, with 8 bases in the middle. The CDR3 loop is CASSFAAYYGYTF. The CDR3 nucleotides read TGTGCCAGCAGTTTCGCAGCTTACTATGGCTACACCTTC.

A few counts support this clonotype. The genes are TRBV12-3 or TRBV12-4 and TRBJ2-1; D possibly matches TRBD1 or TRBD2 (6 bases each). V lost 2 bases to trimming and J lost 0 bases, with 14 bases between them. CDR3 length: 17 residues. CDR3 sequence: CASSLTEGGSSYNEQFF. CDR3 nucleotides: TGTGCCAGCAGTTTAACCGAAGGGGGGAGCTCCTACAATGAGCAGTTCTTC.

This clonotype was seen once. V usage is TRBV7-3 and J usage is TRBJ2-1, with 8 bases aligning to TRBD2. Trimming cost V 5 bases and J 9 bases; bases outside gene matches: 9. This CDR3 has 14 residues. In germline, CDR1 is SGHTA, CDR2 FQGTGA. CDR3 in amino acids: CASSLGLGLSEQFF. The CDR3 DNA is TGTGCCAGCAGCCTGGGACTAGGTCTAAGTGAGCAGTTCTTC. Full variable domain (rest looked up from reference TRBV7-3 and TRBJ2-1): GAGVSQTPSNKVTEKGKYVELRCDPISGHTALYWYRQSLGQGPEFLIYFQGTGAADDSGLPNDRFFAVRPEGSVSTLKIQRTERGDSAVYLCASSLGLGLSEQFFGPGTRLTVL.

The rearrangement uses TRBV5-5 and TRBJ2-7; TRBD2 matches at 8 bases. Germline trimming cut 0 bases from V and 1 base from J; bases unmatched to any gene: 6. This CDR3 contains 16 residues. Germline V CDR1 and CDR2: SGHKS, YYEKEE (reference sequence). The CDR3 loop is CASSLVPAGGSYEQYF. Written as DNA, the CDR3 is TGTGCCAGCAGCTTGGTACCGGCGGGAGGTTCCTACGAGCAGTACTTC.

This clonotype has only a few counts. The chain joins TRBV3-1 to TRBJ1-2; D possibly corresponds to TRBD1 (6 bases). Germline CDR1 is LGHDT and CDR2 is YNNKEL (reference sequence). Trimming removed 3 bases at V and 0 bases at J, with 11 bases between. The CDR3 spans 15 residues. This chain's CDR3 is CASSHRQATNYGYTF. CDR3 bases: TGTGCCAGCAGCCACCGACAGGCCACTAACTATGGCTACACCTTC. The variable domain in full, completed from reference TRBV3-1 and TRBJ1-2, reads DTAVSQTPKYLVTQMGNDKSIKCEQNLGHDTMYWYKQDSKKFLKIMFSYNNKELIINETVPNRFSPKSPDKAHLNLHINSLELGDSAVYFCASSHRQATNYGYTFGSGTRLTVV.